These 4 T cell receptor beta chains were all obtained from the same sample, sequenced in a study of technical replicates of blood from several donors (dated by TCRdb to 2016 to 2017). Library prep was done by the immunoSEQ multiplex PCR assay. What TCRdb holds here is the immuneACCESS table cut down to in-frame rearrangements. Part of the clones is not present; checked against another copy, under half of the missing clones reflect an unresolved V gene, and the others are unexplained. Across this sample there are approximately 97,000 clones, with approximately 96% seen only once. The leading ten clones occupy about 0.39% of the sample. Sample: T cells isolated from PBMCs. These TCRs come from a human donor in good health.

J is TRBJ2-7 and V is TRBV10-3; TRBD2 agrees at 11 bases. CDR3 length: 14 amino acids. Germline trimming cut 7 bases from V and 7 bases from J; bases unmatched to any gene: 9. The germline gives CDR1 ENHRY, CDR2 SYGVKD. The CDR3 region is CAIKLAGGPGEQYF. In DNA, the CDR3 is TGTGCCATCAAATTAGCGGGAGGGCCTGGAGAGCAGTACTTC.

The genes are TRBV6-5 and TRBJ2-7; 9 bases agree with TRBD1. Looked up from germline, CDR1 is MNHEY and CDR2 is SVGAGI. The length of the CDR3 is 15 residues. V lost 0 bases to trimming and J lost 3 bases; unmatched junction nucleotides: 3. CDR3 loop: CASSYSGQGNYEQYF. The CDR3 bases are TGTGCCAGCAGTTACTCGGGACAGGGAAACTACGAGCAGTACTTC.

This sequence joins TRBV7-9 and TRBJ2-5, with unresolved D. Germline V gene sequence: CDR1 SEHNR, CDR2 FQNEAQ (reference sequence). Trimming cost V 6 bases and J 5 bases, with 10 bases left between them. The CDR3 totals 12 residues. The CDR3 DNA follows: TGTGCCAGCAGGTACAGACGGGAGACCCAGTACTTC. Amino acid sequence: CASRYRRETQYF.

This sequence joins TRBV29-1 and TRBJ1-4, with 8 bases matching TRBD1. The CDR3 covers 17 residues. Germline CDR1 reads SQVTM; CDR2 reads ANQGSEA. CDR3 residues: CSAVTGDSWATNEKLFF. For the CDR3, the DNA is TGCAGTGCTGTGACAGGGGATTCTTGGGCAACTAATGAAAAACTGTTTTTT.